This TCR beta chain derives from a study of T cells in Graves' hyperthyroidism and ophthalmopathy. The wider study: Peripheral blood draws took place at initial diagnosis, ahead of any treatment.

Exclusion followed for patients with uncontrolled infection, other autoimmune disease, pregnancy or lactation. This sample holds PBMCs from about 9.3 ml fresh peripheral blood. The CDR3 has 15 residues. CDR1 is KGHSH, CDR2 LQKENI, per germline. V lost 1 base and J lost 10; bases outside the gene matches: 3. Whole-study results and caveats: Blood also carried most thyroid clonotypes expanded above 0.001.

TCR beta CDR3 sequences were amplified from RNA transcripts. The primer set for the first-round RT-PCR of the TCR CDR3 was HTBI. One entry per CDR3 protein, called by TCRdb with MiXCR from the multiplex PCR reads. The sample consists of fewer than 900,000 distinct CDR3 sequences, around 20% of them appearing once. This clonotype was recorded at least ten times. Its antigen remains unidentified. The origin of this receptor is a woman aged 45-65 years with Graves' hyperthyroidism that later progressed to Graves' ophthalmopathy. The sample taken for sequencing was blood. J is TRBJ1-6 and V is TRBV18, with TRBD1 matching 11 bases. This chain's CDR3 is CASSPRTGGASPLHF. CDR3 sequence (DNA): TGTGCCAGCTCACCACGGACAGGGGGCGCCTCACCCCTCCACTTT.